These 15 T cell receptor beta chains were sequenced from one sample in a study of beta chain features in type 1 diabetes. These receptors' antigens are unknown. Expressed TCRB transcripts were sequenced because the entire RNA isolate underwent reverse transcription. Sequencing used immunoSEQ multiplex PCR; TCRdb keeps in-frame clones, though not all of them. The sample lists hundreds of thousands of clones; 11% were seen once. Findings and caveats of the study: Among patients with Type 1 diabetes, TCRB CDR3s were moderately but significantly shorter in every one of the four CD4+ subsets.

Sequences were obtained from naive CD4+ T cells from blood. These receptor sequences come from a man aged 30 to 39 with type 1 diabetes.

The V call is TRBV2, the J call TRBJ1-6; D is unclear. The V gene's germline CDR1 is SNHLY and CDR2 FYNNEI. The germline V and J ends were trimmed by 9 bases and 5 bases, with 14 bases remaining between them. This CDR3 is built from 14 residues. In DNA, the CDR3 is TGTGCCAGTTCGTTTCAGAGGAATAATTCACCCCTCCACTTT. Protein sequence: CASSFQRNNSPLHF.

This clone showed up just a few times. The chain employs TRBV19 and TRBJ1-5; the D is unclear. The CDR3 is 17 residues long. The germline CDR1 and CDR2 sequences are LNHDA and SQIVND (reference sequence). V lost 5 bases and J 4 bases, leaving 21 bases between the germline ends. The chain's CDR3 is CASSPNPGLGRNQPQHF. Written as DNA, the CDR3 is TGTGCCAGTAGTCCTAACCCAGGTTTGGGCAGGAATCAGCCCCAGCATTTT.

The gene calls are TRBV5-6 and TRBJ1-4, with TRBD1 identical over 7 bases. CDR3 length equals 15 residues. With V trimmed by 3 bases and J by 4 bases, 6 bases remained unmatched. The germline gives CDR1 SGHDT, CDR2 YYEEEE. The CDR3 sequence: CASSSRQGLNEKLFF. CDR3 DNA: TGTGCCAGCAGCTCCCGACAGGGCCTTAATGAAAAACTGTTTTTT.

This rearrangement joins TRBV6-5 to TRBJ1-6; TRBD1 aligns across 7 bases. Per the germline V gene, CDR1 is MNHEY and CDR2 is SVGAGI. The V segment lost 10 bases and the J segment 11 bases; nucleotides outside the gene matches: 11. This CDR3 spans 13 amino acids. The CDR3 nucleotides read TGTGCCACCCGACAGGGTGGCTTTGCACCCCTCCACTTT. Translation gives CATRQGGFAPLHF.

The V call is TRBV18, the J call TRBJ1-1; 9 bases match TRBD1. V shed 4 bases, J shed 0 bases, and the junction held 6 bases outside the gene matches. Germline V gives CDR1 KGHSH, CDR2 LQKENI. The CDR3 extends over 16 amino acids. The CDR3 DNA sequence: TGTGCCAGCTCACTGGGACAGGGCCGGATGAACACTGAAGCTTTCTTT. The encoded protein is CASSLGQGRMNTEAFF.

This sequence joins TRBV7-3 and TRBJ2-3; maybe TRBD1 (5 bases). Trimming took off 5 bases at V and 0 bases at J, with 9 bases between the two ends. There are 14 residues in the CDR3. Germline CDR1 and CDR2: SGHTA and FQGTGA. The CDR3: CASSPQASTDTQYF. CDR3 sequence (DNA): TGTGCCAGCAGCCCACAGGCTAGCACAGATACGCAGTATTTT.

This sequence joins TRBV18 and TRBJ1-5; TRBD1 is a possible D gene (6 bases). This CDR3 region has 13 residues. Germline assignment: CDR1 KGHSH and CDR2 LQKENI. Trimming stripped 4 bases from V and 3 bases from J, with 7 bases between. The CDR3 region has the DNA TGTGCCAGCTCACAGGGGGACAATCAGCCCCAGCATTTT. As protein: CASSQGDNQPQHF.

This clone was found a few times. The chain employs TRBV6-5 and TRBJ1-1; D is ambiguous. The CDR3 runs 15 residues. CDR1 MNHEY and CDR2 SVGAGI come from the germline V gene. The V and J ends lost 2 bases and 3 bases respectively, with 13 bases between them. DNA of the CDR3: TGTGCCAGCAGTTACCGCGGAAATGTGGACACTGAAGCTTTCTTT. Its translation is CASSYRGNVDTEAFF.

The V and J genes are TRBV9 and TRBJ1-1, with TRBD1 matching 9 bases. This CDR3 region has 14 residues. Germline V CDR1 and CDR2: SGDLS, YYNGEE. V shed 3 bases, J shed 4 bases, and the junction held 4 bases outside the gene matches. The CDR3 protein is CASSGTGVGTEAFF. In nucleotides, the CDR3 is TGTGCCAGCAGCGGGACAGGGGTTGGCACTGAAGCTTTCTTT. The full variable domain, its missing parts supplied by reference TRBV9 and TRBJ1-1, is DSGVTQTPKHLITATGQRVTLRCSPRSGDLSVYWYQQSLDQGLQFLIQYYNGEERAKGNILERFSAQQFPDLHSELNLSSLELGDSALYFCASSGTGVGTEAFFGQGTRLTVV.

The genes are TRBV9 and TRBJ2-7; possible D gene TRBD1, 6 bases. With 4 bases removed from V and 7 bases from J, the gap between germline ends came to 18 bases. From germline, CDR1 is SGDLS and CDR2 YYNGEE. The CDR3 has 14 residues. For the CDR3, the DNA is TGTGCCAGCAGCCTATTGGACAGTTCACTGGAGCAGTACTTC. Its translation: CASSLLDSSLEQYF. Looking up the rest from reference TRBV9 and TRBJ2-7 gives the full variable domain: DSGVTQTPKHLITATGQRVTLRCSPRSGDLSVYWYQQSLDQGLQFLIQYYNGEERAKGNILERFSAQQFPDLHSELNLSSLELGDSALYFCASSLLDSSLEQYFGPGTRLTVT.

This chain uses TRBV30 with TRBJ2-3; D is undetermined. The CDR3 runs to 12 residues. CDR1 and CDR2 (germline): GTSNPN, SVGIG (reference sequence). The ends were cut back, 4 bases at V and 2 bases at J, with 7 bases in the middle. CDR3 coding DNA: TGTGCCTGGACAGCGACCACAGATACGCAGTATTTT. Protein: CAWTATTDTQYF.

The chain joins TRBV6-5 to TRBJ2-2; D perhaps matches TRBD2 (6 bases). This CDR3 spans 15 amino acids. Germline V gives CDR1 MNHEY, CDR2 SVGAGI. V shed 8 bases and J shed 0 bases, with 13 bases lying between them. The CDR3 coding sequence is TGTGCCAGCGTCCCCGGGGGAGCGAACACCGGGGAGCTGTTTTTT. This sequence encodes CASVPGGANTGELFF.

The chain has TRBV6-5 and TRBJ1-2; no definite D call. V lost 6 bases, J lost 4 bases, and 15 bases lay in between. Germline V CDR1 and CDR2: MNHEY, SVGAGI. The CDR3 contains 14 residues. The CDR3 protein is CASSPIVSPYGYTF. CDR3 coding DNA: TGTGCCAGCAGCCCCATCGTGAGCCCCTATGGCTACACCTTC.

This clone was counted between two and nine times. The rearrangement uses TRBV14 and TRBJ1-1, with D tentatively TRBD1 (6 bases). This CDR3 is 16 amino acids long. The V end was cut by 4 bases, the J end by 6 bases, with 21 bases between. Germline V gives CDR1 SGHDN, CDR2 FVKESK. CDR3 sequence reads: CASSPRTDLRTSEAFF. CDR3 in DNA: TGTGCCAGCAGCCCTCGGACAGATTTACGGACGTCTGAAGCTTTCTTT.

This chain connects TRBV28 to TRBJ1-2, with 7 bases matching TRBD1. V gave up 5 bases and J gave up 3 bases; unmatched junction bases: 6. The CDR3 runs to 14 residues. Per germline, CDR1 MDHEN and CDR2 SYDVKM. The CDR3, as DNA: TGTGCCAGCAGTACAGGGGCCGGATACTATGGCTACACCTTC. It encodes CASSTGAGYYGYTF.